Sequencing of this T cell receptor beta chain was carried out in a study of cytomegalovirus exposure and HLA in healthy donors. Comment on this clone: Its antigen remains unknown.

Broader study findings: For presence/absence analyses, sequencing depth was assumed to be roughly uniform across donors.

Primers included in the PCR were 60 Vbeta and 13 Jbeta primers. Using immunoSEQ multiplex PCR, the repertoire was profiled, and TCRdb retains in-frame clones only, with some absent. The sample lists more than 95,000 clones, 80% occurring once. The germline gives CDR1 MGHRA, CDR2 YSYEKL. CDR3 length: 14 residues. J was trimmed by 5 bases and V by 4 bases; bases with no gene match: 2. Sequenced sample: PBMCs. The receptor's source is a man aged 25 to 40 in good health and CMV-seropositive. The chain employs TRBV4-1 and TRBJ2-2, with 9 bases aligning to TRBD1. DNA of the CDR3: TGCGCCAGCAGCCGACAGGGGGGAACCGGGGAGCTGTTTTTT. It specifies CASSRQGGTGELFF.